This record looks at one T cell receptor (beta chain) sequence and its context. The data were obtained in a study of beta chain features in type 1 diabetes. Every bit of the isolated RNA underwent reverse transcription, so sequencing read expressed TCRB transcripts. The assay was immunoSEQ multiplex PCR, and TCRdb's table has in-frame clones only and misses some. The table has 810,000 or so clones, about 17% seen once. This clonotype originated in a woman between 18 and 30 years old in good health. The specimen was naive CD4+ T cells from blood.

The CDR3 loop is CASSEALGNSGNTIYF. The CDR3 bases are TGTGCCAGCAGTGAAGCGCTGGGCAACTCTGGAAACACCATATATTTT. The chain joins TRBV6-1 to TRBJ1-3, with D uncertain. This CDR3 has 16 amino acids. CDR1 and CDR2 from the germline V gene are MNHNS and SASEGT. V gave up 0 bases and J gave up 0 bases, with 9 bases separating them.